The 2 T cell receptor beta chains in this list originate from one sample, sequenced in a study of T cell responses to AZD1222 COVID-19 vaccine. Profiling relied on immunoSEQ multiplex PCR, and the TCRdb table lists in-frame clones only, not all of them. The sample has roughly 120,000 clones, over 85% seen once. The material was peripheral blood, obtained 28 days after the second AZD1222 dose. These receptors all come from an adult who received the AZD1222 COVID-19 vaccine.

This chain connects TRBV18 to TRBJ2-3; D perhaps matches TRBD1 (6 bases). V shed 4 bases and J shed 8 bases, with 13 bases lying between them. CDR3 size: 13 residues. The germline V gene encodes CDR1 KGHSH and CDR2 LQKENI. As DNA, the CDR3 is TGTGCCAGCTCACTCGACGCACAGGGTACGCAGTATTTT. Its protein product is CASSLDAQGTQYF.

The CDR3 protein is CASSLLRGSYEQYF. CDR3 DNA sequence: TGTGCCAGCAGCCTCCTAAGGGGCTCCTACGAGCAGTACTTC. V usage is TRBV7-9 and J usage is TRBJ2-7, with TRBD1 as a possible D gene (5 bases). The germline V gene encodes CDR1 SEHNR and CDR2 FQNEAQ (reference sequence). This CDR3 has 14 amino acids. V dropped 5 bases and J dropped 0 bases, with 11 bases sitting between them.